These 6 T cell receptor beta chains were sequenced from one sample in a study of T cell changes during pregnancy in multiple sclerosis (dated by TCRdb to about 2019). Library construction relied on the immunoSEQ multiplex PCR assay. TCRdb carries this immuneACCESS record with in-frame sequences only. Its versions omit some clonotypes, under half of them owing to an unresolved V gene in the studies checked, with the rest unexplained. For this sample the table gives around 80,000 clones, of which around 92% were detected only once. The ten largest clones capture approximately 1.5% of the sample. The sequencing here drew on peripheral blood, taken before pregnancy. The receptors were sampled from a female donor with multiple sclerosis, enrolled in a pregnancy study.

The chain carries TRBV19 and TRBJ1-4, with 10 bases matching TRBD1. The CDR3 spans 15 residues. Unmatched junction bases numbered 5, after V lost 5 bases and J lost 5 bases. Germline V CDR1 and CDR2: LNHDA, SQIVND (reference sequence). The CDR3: CASSSPGQGNEKLFF. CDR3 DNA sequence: TGTGCCAGTAGTTCTCCGGGACAGGGGAATGAAAAACTGTTTTTT. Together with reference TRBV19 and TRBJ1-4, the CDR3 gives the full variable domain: DGGITQSPKYLFRKEGQNVTLSCEQNLNHDAMYWYRQDPGQGLRLIYYSQIVNDFQKGDIAEGYSVSREKKESFPLTVTSAQKNPTAFYLCASSSPGQGNEKLFFGSGTQLSVL.

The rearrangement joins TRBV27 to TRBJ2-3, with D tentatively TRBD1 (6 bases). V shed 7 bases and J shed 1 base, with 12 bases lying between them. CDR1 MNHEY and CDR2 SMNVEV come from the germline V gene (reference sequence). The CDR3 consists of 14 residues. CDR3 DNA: TGTGCCAGCACGGTGGGGGCAGGCACAGATACGCAGTATTTT. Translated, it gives CASTVGAGTDTQYF.

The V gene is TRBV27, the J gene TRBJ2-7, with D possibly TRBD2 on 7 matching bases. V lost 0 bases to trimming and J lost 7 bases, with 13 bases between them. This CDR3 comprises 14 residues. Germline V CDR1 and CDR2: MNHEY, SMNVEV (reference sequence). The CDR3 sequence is CASSLSGGAVEQYF. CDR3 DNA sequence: TGTGCCAGCAGTTTATCTGGGGGGGCGGTTGAGCAGTACTTC.

CDR3 amino acids: CSVHDRVMVTQYF. CDR3 nucleotides: TGCAGCGTTCACGACAGGGTCATGGTTACGCAGTATTTT. The chain joins TRBV29-1 to TRBJ2-3, with 7 bases identical to TRBD1. The V gene end was trimmed by 5 bases and the J gene end by 8 bases; junction bases not matched to a gene: 10. The CDR3 is made up of 13 amino acids. Germline loops: CDR1 SQVTM, CDR2 ANQGSEA.

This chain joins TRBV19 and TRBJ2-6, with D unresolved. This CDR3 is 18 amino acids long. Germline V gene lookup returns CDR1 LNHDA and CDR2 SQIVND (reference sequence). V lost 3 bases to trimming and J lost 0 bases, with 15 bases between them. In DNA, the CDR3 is TGTGCCAGTAGTATGATGGCTCAGGAACTCTCTGGGGCCAACGTCCTGACTTTC. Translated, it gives CASSMMAQELSGANVLTF.

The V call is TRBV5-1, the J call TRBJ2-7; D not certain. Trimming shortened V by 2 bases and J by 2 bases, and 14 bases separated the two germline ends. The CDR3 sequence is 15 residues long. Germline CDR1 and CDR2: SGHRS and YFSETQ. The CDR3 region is CASSFEVDMAYEQYF. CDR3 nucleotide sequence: TGCGCCAGCAGCTTCGAGGTGGATATGGCCTACGAGCAGTACTTC. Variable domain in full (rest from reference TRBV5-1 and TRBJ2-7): KAGVTQTPRYLIKTRGQQVTLSCSPISGHRSVSWYQQTPGQGLQFLFEYFSETQRNKGNFPGRFSGRQFSNSRSEMNVSTLELGDSALYLCASSFEVDMAYEQYFGPGTRLTVT.